This paragraph covers one T cell receptor (beta chain) sequence. Its antigen is unknown. Base-call qualities are not available, and no considerably larger clone is one nucleotide away. The collaborating institutions used their own protocols to collect whole blood in K2EDTA tubes. Collaborator samples were shipped for TCRbeta analysis as frozen whole blood, isolated PBMCs, or DNA extracted from either sample type. The sample comes from a study of blood T cell repertoires in COVID-19 (dated by TCRdb to the early 2020s). For the wider study: Samples from collaborators originated in the United States, Italy and Spain and spanned both the acute and convalescent phases of COVID-19. The material from the prospective study consisted of cDNA or gDNA derived from T cells, B-cell-depleted T cells, or PBMCs. Where HLA class I and class II types were available, the types were taken from metadata supplied by the sample provider, not from assay-based typing. The sample metadata nearly always contained a de-identified subject ID, COVID-19 status, age in years and sex. The repertoires were released in a freely available public database meant as a resource for research on the immune response to SARS-CoV-2. Samples were obtained from the ongoing ImmuneRACE study (first 160 participants) and from 1,200 or so subjects provided by 6 global collaborators. Subjects who had been exposed to COVID-19, were actively infected with it, or had recovered from it provided the deeply sampled blood TCRbeta repertoires that made up the dataset. General findings and caveats noted by the study authors: Clinical and demographic metadata were provided uncurated, with the amount varying by source and participant.

TCRbeta CDR3 regions were amplified from genomic DNA by means of the immunoSEQ Assay, a bias-controlled multiplex PCR. Under the source paper's analysis protocol: The number of nucleated cells in each sample was estimated from the amplification of reference gene primers within the assay. To quantify the absolute abundance of each unique TCRbeta CDR3 rearrangement, sequence reads were collapsed and filtered. For each sample, productive Simpson clonality was calculated as the square root of Simpson's diversity index over productive rearrangements. TCRdb stores this immuneACCESS table with in-frame sequences only. Part of the clones is absent; in the studies checked, under half of the shortfall reflects unresolved V genes, and no reason is known for the rest. V, J and clone size reflect that table, while D and trimming were determined from the DNA. The sample includes around 65,000 clones, with about 82% observed a single time. 5.3% of the sample lies in the top ten.

The CDR3 contains 14 residues, cysteine and phenylalanine counted. The only DNA kept is the CDR3, 42 bases in frame from the first base. Here V drops 6 bases and J drops 7 bases, and the junction holds 3 bases not matched to any gene. CDR1 and CDR2 are drawn from the germline V gene: WSHSY, SAAADI. This clonotype was obtained from a man between 65 and 85 years old with acute or convalescent COVID-19. The rearranged chain carries TRBV10-2 and TRBJ2-1; a stretch of 13 junction bases matches TRBD2. Specimen: peripheral blood. The nucleotides are TGCGCCAGCAGAACTAGCGGGGGGGGAAATGAGCAGTTCTTC. Translated, this is CASRTSGGGNEQFF.